Here is one TCR beta chain with its context. Its antigen is not identified. As to time point: cycle 4 day 1 (C4D1), after 5 to 7 weeks of nivolumab. Each patient relapsed following autologous stem cell transplantation, and prior brentuximab vedotin exposure differed. This sample is part of a study of PD-1 blockade in classical Hodgkin lymphoma. The method was immunoSEQ multiplex PCR; TCRdb's version includes in-frame clones alone and lacks a portion of them. The table has more than 75,000 clones, approximately 94% seen once. General study results and limits: Complete responders started with a diversity level that resembled newly diagnosed patients at baseline. While CD8+ TCR diversity did not rise significantly by C4D1, CD4+ TCR diversity did. Healthy donors reportedly exceeded newly diagnosed patients in baseline TCR diversity.

The sequencing used peripheral blood mononuclear cells (PBMCs), collected before the fourth cycle of nivolumab. The TCR sequence derives from a human donor with classical Hodgkin lymphoma.

The CDR3 DNA reads TGTGCCAGCAGTCCGACAGGGAGCATGAACACTGAAGCTTTCTTT. It is translated as CASSPTGSMNTEAFF. The chain has TRBV6-4 and TRBJ1-1; 7 bases fit TRBD1. The CDR3 length is 15 residues. Looked up from germline, CDR1 is MRHNA and CDR2 is SNTAGT. The V segment lost 5 bases and the J segment 0 bases; nucleotides outside the gene matches: 6.